These T cell receptor beta chains were read from a single sample in a study of beta chain features in type 1 diabetes. Profiling relied on immunoSEQ multiplex PCR, and the TCRdb table lists in-frame clones only, not all of them. The sample lists 150,000 or so clones, roughly 10% occurring once. Sequencing input: central memory CD4+ T cells from blood. The receptors stem from a woman in her thirties or forties in good health. Each CDR3 is given with its conserved first and last residue. Fields, in order: D gene, clone size, V gene, CDR3 length, J gene, CDR3 DNA, CDR3 protein. A D gene is named only where the DNA matches it firmly. The size entry is marked missing in some rows and otherwise reads once, few, many or a size class.

.	many	TRBV7-9	12	TRBJ1-1	TGTGCCACCCGGGGTACAGGGTTTGAAGCTTTCTTT	CATRGTGFEAFF
.	.	TRBV6-6	12	TRBJ1-1	TGTGCCAGCAGTTTCCCATCAGGGCAAGCTTTCTTT	CASSFPSGQAFF
.	.	TRBV9	14	TRBJ2-7	TGTGCCAGCAGCCCCCGACAGAATACCTACGAGCAGTACTTC	CASSPRQNTYEQYF
TRBD1	few	TRBV7-2	20	TRBJ1-4	TGTGCCAGCAGCTTAGCCTACAGGGGGCATGGAGAAGAAACTAATGAAAAACTGTTTTTT	CASSLAYRGHGEETNEKLFF
TRBD1	.	TRBV5-1	14	TRBJ1-1	TGCGCCAGCAGACCCGGGACAGGCAACACTGAAGCTTTCTTT	CASRPGTGNTEAFF
.	many	TRBV5-4	14	TRBJ2-5	TGTGCCAGCAGCTTGGCCCAGCGGCAAGAGACCCAGTACTTC	CASSLAQRQETQYF
.	many	TRBV7-9	13	TRBJ2-3	TGTGCCAGCAGCTTAGGTCGAGCAGATACGCAGTATTTT	CASSLGRADTQYF
.	.	TRBV7-2	13	TRBJ2-3	TGTGCCAGCAGCTTCAGGGTCACAGATACGCAGTATTTT	CASSFRVTDTQYF
.	.	TRBV5-1	16	TRBJ2-5	TGCGCCAGCAGCTTGGGGCTCGGACGAAGGGGGGAGACCCAGTACTTC	CASSLGLGRRGETQYF
.	.	TRBV6-4	13	TRBJ1-5	TGTGCCACCTCTCAGTATAGCAATCAGCCCCAGCATTTT	CATSQYSNQPQHF
TRBD2	.	TRBV7-9	17	TRBJ2-3	TGTGCCAGCAGCAAGACTAGCGGGGGAGGGTACACAGATACGCAGTATTTT	CASSKTSGGGYTDTQYF
.	.	TRBV5-1	14	TRBJ1-6	TGCGCCAGCAGCTTGAGGCCAGGGGACTCACCCCTCCACTTT	CASSLRPGDSPLHF
.	few	TRBV7-8	14	TRBJ1-5	TGTGCCGTATCCTCCGGGCAGGGGTATCAGCCCCAGCATTTT	CAVSSGQGYQPQHF
TRBD2	few	TRBV27	16	TRBJ2-3	TGTGCCAGCAGTCCGTTCGCGGGGGGCTTCACAGATACGCAGTATTTT	CASSPFAGGFTDTQYF
TRBD2	few	TRBV4-3	16	TRBJ2-4	TGCGCCAGCAGCCAAGATGCTAGCGGGGGGAGGGACATTCAGTACTTC	CASSQDASGGRDIQYF
.	.	TRBV9	18	TRBJ2-3	TGTGCCAGCACGCCACCCCCGCTCCACGCGGGGCGCACAGATACGCAGTATTTT	CASTPPPLHAGRTDTQYF
TRBD1	.	TRBV25-1	13	TRBJ1-1	TGTGCCAGCATGGAGGGGGCCAGTAGCAGAACTTTCTTT	CASMEGASSRTFF
TRBD2	few	TRBV4-2	15	TRBJ2-3	TGTGCCAGCAGACCCGCGGGGGGCCCTCAGGATACGCAGTATTTT	CASRPAGGPQDTQYF
TRBD2	.	TRBV18	17	TRBJ2-3	TGTGCCAGCTCCCTCGGCAACCAGCGGGGCCACACAGATACGCAGTATTTT	CASSLGNQRGHTDTQYF
.	.	TRBV2	15	TRBJ1-3	TGTGCCAGCAGTGCTCAGGGAGGTACTGGAAACACCATATATTTT	CASSAQGGTGNTIYF